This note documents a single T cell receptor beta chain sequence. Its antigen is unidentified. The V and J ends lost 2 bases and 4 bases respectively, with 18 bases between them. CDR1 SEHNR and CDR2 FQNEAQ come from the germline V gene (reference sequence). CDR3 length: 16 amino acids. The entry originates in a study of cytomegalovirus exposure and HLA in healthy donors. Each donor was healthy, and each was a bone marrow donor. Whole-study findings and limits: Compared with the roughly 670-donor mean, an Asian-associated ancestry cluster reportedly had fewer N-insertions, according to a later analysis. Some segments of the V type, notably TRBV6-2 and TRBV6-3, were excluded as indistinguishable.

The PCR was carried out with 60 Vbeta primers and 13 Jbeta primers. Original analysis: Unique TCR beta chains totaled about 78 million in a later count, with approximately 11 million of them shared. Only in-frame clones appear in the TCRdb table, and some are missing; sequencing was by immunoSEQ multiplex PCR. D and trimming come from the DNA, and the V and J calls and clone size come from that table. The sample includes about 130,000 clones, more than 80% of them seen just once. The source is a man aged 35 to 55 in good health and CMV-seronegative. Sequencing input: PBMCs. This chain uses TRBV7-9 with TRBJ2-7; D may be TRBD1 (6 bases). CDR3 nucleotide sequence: TGTGCCAGCAGCTTATTCCGTCTTGGGCAGGGGTACGAGCAGTACTTC. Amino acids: CASSLFRLGQGYEQYF.